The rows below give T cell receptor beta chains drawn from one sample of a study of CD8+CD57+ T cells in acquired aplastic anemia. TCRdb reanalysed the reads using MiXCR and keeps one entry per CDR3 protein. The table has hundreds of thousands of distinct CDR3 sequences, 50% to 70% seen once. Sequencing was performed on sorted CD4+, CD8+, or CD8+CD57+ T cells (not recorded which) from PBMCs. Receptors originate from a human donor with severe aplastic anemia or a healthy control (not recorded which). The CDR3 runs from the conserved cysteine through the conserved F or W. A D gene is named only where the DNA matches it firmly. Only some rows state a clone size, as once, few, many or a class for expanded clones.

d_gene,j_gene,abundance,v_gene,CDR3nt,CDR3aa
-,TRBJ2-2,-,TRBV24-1,TGTGCCACCAGGGCCGGGGAGGACACCGGGGAGCTGTTTTTT,CATRAGEDTGELFF
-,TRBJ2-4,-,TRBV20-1,TGCAGTGCTAGAGATTTAAGGTACCCGATTCTGAACATTCAGTACTTC,CSARDLRYPILNIQYF
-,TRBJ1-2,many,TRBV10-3,TGTGCTAACTATGGCTACACCTTC,CANYGYTF
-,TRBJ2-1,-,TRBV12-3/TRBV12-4,TGTGCCAGCACTTTCTCAGGGGCGCTGCACCTTAGCTCCTACAATGAGCAGTTCTTC,CASTFSGALHLSSYNEQFF
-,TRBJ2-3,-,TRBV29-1,TGCAGCGTTCCGGGCCTACCCACAGATACGCAGTATTTT,CSVPGLPTDTQYF
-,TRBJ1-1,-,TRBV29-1,TGCAGCGTTGGGGGAGGCAGGGAAGGGGGCACTGAAGCTTTCTTT,CSVGGGREGGTEAFF
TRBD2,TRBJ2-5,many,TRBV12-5,TGTGCTAGTGGTTTGTGGACTAGAGAGACCCAGTACTTC,CASGLWTRETQYF
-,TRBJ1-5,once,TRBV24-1,TGTGCCACCAGTGATCGACTCAAAGGGGCCCAAGAGACCCAGCATTTT,CATSDRLKGAQETQHF
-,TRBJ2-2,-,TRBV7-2,TGTGCCAGCAGCCCCGGGACCAGGGCGAACACCGGGGAGCTGTTTTTT,CASSPGTRANTGELFF
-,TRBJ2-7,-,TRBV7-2,TGTGCCAGCAGCCAGGCGGGACGTGGGGTAGACGAGCAGTACTTC,CASSQAGRGVDEQYF
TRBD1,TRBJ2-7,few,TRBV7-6,TGTGCCAGCAGCGTTGATCTGGGACAGGGGATCTACGAGCAGTACTTC,CASSVDLGQGIYEQYF
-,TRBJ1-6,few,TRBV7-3,TGTGCCAGCAGCTTAAGGTCCGGGGGTAATTCACCCCTCCACTTT,CASSLRSGGNSPLHF
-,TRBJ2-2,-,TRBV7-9,TGTGCCAGCAGCTTAGCCGGACTACCGGGGGAGCTGTTTTTT,CASSLAGLPGELFF